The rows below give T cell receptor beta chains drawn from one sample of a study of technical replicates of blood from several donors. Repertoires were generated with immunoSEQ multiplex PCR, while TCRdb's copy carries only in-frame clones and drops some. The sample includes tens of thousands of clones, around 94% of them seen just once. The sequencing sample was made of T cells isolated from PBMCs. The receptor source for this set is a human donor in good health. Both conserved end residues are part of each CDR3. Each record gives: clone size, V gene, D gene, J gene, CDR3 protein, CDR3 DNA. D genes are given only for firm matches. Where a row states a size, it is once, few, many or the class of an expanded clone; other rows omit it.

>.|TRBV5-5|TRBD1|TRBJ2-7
CASSWTGYEQYF
TGTGCCAGCAGCTGGACAGGGTACGAGCAGTACTTC
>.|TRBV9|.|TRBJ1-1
CASSVQSNTEAFF
TGTGCCAGCAGCGTACAGTCGAACACTGAAGCTTTCTTT
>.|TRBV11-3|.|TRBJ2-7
CASSSGGSTEQYF
TGTGCCAGCAGCTCCGGAGGCAGCACCGAGCAGTACTTC
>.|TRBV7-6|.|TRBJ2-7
CASSLESSSIYEQYF
TGTGCCAGCAGCTTAGAGTCTAGCTCAATCTACGAGCAGTACTTC
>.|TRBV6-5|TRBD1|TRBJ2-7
CASSHGTGSLYEQYF
TGTGCCAGCAGCCACGGGACAGGCTCTCTCTACGAGCAGTACTTC
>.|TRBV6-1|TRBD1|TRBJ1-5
CASSEAGGRQPQHF
TGTGCCAGCAGTGAAGCAGGGGGCCGTCAGCCCCAGCATTTT
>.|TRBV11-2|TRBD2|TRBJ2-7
CASSQQRGSNYEQYF
TGTGCCAGCAGCCAACAGCGGGGGTCCAACTACGAGCAGTACTTC
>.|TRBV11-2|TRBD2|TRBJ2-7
CASSLDLAGGYEQYF
TGTGCCAGCAGCTTAGATCTCGCGGGGGGTTACGAGCAGTACTTC
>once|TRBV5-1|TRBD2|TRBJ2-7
CASSNSGSNEQYF
TGCGCCAGCAGCAATAGCGGGAGCAACGAGCAGTACTTC
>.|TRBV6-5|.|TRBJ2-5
CASSYEGTQYF
TGTGCCAGCAGTTACGAGGGGACCCAGTACTTC
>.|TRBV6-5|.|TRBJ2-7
CASRKGAYEQYF
TGTGCCAGCAGGAAGGGGGCCTACGAGCAGTACTTC
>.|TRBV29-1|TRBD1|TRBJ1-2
CSVGQGEDYGYTF
TGCAGCGTTGGACAGGGGGAGGACTATGGCTACACCTTC
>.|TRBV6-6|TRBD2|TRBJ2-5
CASSRGLAEETQYF
TGTGCCAGCAGCCGGGGACTAGCGGAAGAGACCCAGTACTTC
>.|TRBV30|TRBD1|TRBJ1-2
CAGRGQGVNYGYTF
TGTGCCGGGCGCGGACAGGGGGTTAACTATGGCTACACCTTC
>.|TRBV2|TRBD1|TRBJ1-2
CARQGPANYGYTF
TGTGCCAGACAGGGGCCTGCTAACTATGGCTACACCTTC
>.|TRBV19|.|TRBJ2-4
CASSIGPTSRNIQYF
TGTGCCAGTAGTATAGGGCCCACTAGTCGGAACATTCAGTACTTC
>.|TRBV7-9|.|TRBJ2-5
CATGVSGREETQYF
TGTGCCACCGGGGTCAGCGGGCGGGAAGAGACCCAGTACTTC
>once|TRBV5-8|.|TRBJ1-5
CATTSGYNQPQHF
TGTGCCACCACTTCCGGTTACAATCAGCCCCAGCATTTT
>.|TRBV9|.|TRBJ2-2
CASSVGQQDRGGELFF
TGTGCCAGCAGCGTAGGCCAGCAGGATAGGGGCGGGGAGCTGTTTTTT
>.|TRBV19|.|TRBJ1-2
CASSMETVHYGYTF
TGTGCCAGTAGTATGGAGACAGTCCACTATGGCTACACCTTC